This is a list of T cell receptor beta chains from one sample in a study of blood T cell repertoires in COVID-19. Measured with immunoSEQ multiplex PCR; TCRdb has only the in-frame clones, and not every one. The sample lists some 290,000 clones; about nine tenths were seen once. Sequenced: peripheral blood. The receptors shown here come from a woman aged 25 to 45 with COVID-19, enrolled during active disease. Each CDR3 is given with its conserved first and last residue. Each record gives: J gene, clone size, D gene, V gene, CDR3 protein, CDR3 DNA. A D gene is named only where the DNA matches it firmly. Size values are once, few and many counts, or a class for expanded clones, and some rows have none.

>TRBJ1-2|few|TRBD1|TRBV5-1
CASSLEAGTGEGYTF
TGCGCCAGCAGCTTGGAAGCCGGGACAGGGGAAGGCTACACCTTC
>TRBJ2-7|-|TRBD1|TRBV6-1
CASSEGQGKYEQYF
TGTGCCAGCAGTGAGGGACAGGGTAAATACGAGCAGTACTTC
>TRBJ2-2|-|-|TRBV29-1
CSVPGDTGELFF
TGCAGCGTTCCCGGGGACACCGGGGAGCTGTTTTTT
>TRBJ2-1|-|TRBD1|TRBV7-9
CASSPPGTEYNEQFF
TGTGCCAGCAGCCCGCCCGGGACAGAATACAATGAGCAGTTCTTC
>TRBJ1-1|-|TRBD1|TRBV5-1
CASSAGQTNTEAFF
TGCGCCAGCAGCGCGGGACAGACGAACACTGAAGCTTTCTTT
>TRBJ1-2|-|-|TRBV28
CASSSGVYGYTF
TGTGCCAGCAGTTCAGGGGTCTATGGCTACACCTTC
>TRBJ2-3|-|TRBD2|TRBV4-1
CASSTLPGLAGGDTQYF
TGCGCCAGCAGCACCCTGCCGGGACTAGCGGGGGGAGATACGCAGTATTTT
>TRBJ2-1|-|TRBD1|TRBV29-1
CSVTDRAWDNEQFF
TGCAGCGTCACGGACAGGGCCTGGGACAATGAGCAGTTCTTC
>TRBJ1-1|-|TRBD1|TRBV28
CASRPGQDSTEAFF
TGTGCCAGCAGGCCCGGACAGGATAGTACTGAAGCTTTCTTT
>TRBJ1-5|-|-|TRBV6-4
CASSGESAVNQPQHF
TGTGCCAGCAGTGGGGAGTCGGCAGTCAATCAGCCCCAGCATTTT
>TRBJ2-3|-|TRBD2|TRBV6-6
CASSYSTSDGNTQYF
TGTGCCAGCAGTTACTCGACTAGCGATGGGAATACGCAGTATTTT
>TRBJ2-5|-|TRBD2|TRBV25-1
CASSEYWLAGGETQYF
TGTGCCAGCAGTGAATATTGGCTAGCGGGGGGAGAGACCCAGTACTTC
>TRBJ2-7|-|TRBD1|TRBV5-1
CASSVGLGQANYEQYF
TGCGCCAGCAGCGTTGGGCTTGGACAGGCAAACTACGAGCAGTACTTC
>TRBJ2-1|once|TRBD2|TRBV7-9
CASSLALRASGDGNEQFF
TGTGCCAGCAGCTTAGCGCTCAGGGCTAGCGGGGACGGGAATGAGCAGTTCTTC
>TRBJ1-2|-|-|TRBV9
CASSVPGDGYTF
TGTGCCAGCAGCGTACCAGGTGATGGCTACACCTTC
>TRBJ2-7|-|TRBD1|TRBV11-2
CASSFGTGRTYEQYF
TGTGCCAGCAGCTTCGGGACAGGGCGAACCTACGAGCAGTACTTC
>TRBJ2-3|-|TRBD2|TRBV10-1
CASRGGSSTDTQYF
TGCGCCAGCAGGGGGGGGTCTAGCACAGATACGCAGTATTTT
>TRBJ1-6|few|-|TRBV28
CASSLLAGRVSPLHF
TGTGCCAGCAGTTTGTTGGCCGGGCGGGTCTCACCCCTCCACTTT
>TRBJ2-5|-|TRBD2|TRBV5-4
CASSLGVKGGQETQYF
TGTGCCAGCAGCTTGGGGGTAAAGGGAGGGCAAGAGACCCAGTACTTC
>TRBJ2-5|-|TRBD1|TRBV4-1
CASSQEKGASETQYF
TGCGCCAGCAGCCAAGAAAAGGGGGCGTCGGAGACCCAGTACTTC
>TRBJ1-2|-|-|TRBV7-9
CASSLDPWATLQANYGYTF
TGTGCCAGCAGCTTAGATCCCTGGGCGACCCTTCAAGCTAACTATGGCTACACCTTC
>TRBJ2-7|once|TRBD1|TRBV10-3
CAISANRGSDNEQYF
TGTGCCATCAGCGCCAACAGGGGTTCGGACAACGAGCAGTACTTC
>TRBJ2-2|-|TRBD1|TRBV5-6
CASSDLTGDEYTGELFF
TGTGCCAGCAGCGACCTCACAGGGGACGAGTATACCGGGGAGCTGTTTTTT
>TRBJ2-3|few|-|TRBV2
CASSDLAWSGTDTQYF
TGTGCCAGCAGTGATCTCGCTTGGAGCGGCACAGATACGCAGTATTTT
>TRBJ1-1|-|TRBD1|TRBV28
CASSAWTGIVGPFF
TGTGCCAGCAGTGCCTGGACAGGTATTGTTGGTCCTTTCTTT
>TRBJ2-7|-|-|TRBV10-2
CASSDGLPLYEQYF
TGCGCCAGCAGTGACGGACTGCCCCTCTACGAGCAGTACTTC
>TRBJ2-7|-|-|TRBV19
CASSIGSRTTEQYF
TGTGCCAGTAGTATAGGGTCCCGGACTACTGAGCAGTACTTC
>TRBJ1-4|-|TRBD1|TRBV19
CASSIGDSVNEKLFF
TGTGCCAGTAGTATAGGGGACAGCGTTAATGAAAAACTGTTTTTT
>TRBJ1-2|-|-|TRBV29-1
CSVEGSLANYGYTF
TGCAGCGTTGAAGGGTCGTTAGCTAACTATGGCTACACCTTC
>TRBJ2-7|-|TRBD1|TRBV11-2
CASSFGTGQGAYEQYF
TGTGCCAGCAGCTTCGGAACCGGACAGGGGGCGTACGAGCAGTACTTC
>TRBJ1-5|-|-|TRBV2
CASSRNTGSNQPQHF
TGTGCCAGTTCCAGGAATACAGGTAGCAATCAGCCCCAGCATTTT
>TRBJ1-5|-|-|TRBV5-5
CASSPGIYSNQPQHF
TGTGCCAGTTCTCCAGGGATTTATAGCAATCAGCCCCAGCATTTT
>TRBJ1-1|once|-|TRBV14
CASSPNQVFTEAFF
TGTGCCAGCAGCCCCAATCAGGTATTCACTGAAGCTTTCTTT
>TRBJ2-1|-|-|TRBV7-8
CASTPGTSSYNEQFF
TGTGCCAGCACCCCCGGGACAAGCTCCTACAATGAGCAGTTCTTC
>TRBJ2-5|-|-|TRBV19
CASSIPGEETQYF
TGTGCCAGTAGTATACCAGGGGAGGAGACCCAGTACTTC
>TRBJ1-1|-|-|TRBV6-5
CASSYSRSNTEAFF
TGTGCCAGCAGTTACTCGAGGTCGAACACTGAAGCTTTCTTT
>TRBJ2-1|-|TRBD2|TRBV6-5
CASLTGRGVNEQFF
TGTGCCAGCCTCACAGGGCGGGGGGTAAATGAGCAGTTCTTC
>TRBJ1-2|-|TRBD1|TRBV6-5
CASSFLGDRIYGYTF
TGTGCCAGCAGTTTCTTGGGGGACAGGATCTATGGCTACACCTTC
>TRBJ2-3|-|TRBD2|TRBV6-2/TRBV6-3
CASSDRLAGGDTQYF
TGTGCCAGCAGTGACAGGCTAGCGGGGGGAGATACGCAGTATTTT
>TRBJ2-3|-|-|TRBV14
CASSPARTFGDTQYF
TGTGCCAGCAGCCCTGCCCGTACTTTCGGGGATACGCAGTATTTT
>TRBJ2-7|-|TRBD1|TRBV6-5
CASSLLGDRIYEQYF
TGTGCCAGCAGCCTACTTGGGGACAGGATCTACGAGCAGTACTTC
>TRBJ1-2|-|TRBD1|TRBV12-3/TRBV12-4
CASSLKGAGYTF
TGTGCCAGCAGTCTAAAGGGGGCTGGCTACACCTTC
>TRBJ2-6|-|TRBD1|TRBV5-4
CASSAGQDHVLTF
TGTGCCAGCAGCGCGGGACAGGACCACGTCCTGACTTTC
>TRBJ2-3|-|-|TRBV19
CASSPRVVQFTDTQYF
TGTGCCAGTAGTCCCCGCGTTGTCCAATTCACAGATACGCAGTATTTT
>TRBJ2-1|-|TRBD2|TRBV7-9
CASSLGLAGGPMYNEQFF
TGTGCCAGCAGCTTAGGGCTAGCGGGGGGGCCAATGTACAATGAGCAGTTCTTC
>TRBJ1-6|-|-|TRBV19
CASSLGLYNSPLHF
TGTGCCAGTAGTCTAGGTCTCTATAATTCACCCCTCCACTTT
>TRBJ1-5|once|-|TRBV7-2
CASSQKGHRSQQPQHF
TGTGCCAGCAGCCAAAAGGGACACCGAAGTCAACAGCCCCAGCATTTT
>TRBJ2-3|few|-|TRBV6-5
CASTMGGTDTQYF
TGTGCCAGTACAATGGGCGGCACAGATACGCAGTATTTT
>TRBJ1-1|-|TRBD1|TRBV3-1/TRBV3-2
CASSQSPGGLYGAFF
TGTGCCAGCAGCCAAAGCCCAGGGGGCTTGTATGGGGCTTTCTTT
>TRBJ2-7|-|TRBD1|TRBV5-1
CASSLEQGAREQYF
TGCGCCAGCAGCTTGGAACAGGGGGCGCGCGAGCAGTACTTC
>TRBJ1-3|few|-|TRBV19
CASSLRGSSGNTIYF
TGTGCCAGCTCACTCCGAGGGAGCTCTGGAAACACCATATATTTT
>TRBJ2-1|once|-|TRBV27
CASSATGVGNEQFF
TGTGCCAGCAGTGCCACCGGAGTGGGCAATGAGCAGTTCTTC